These 11 T cell receptor beta chains were all obtained from the same sample, sequenced in a study of T cells in women clearing cervical HPV infection. Produced via immunoSEQ multiplex PCR; TCRdb's table is partial and in-frame only. The clone table shows some 23,000 clones, with the ten largest holding 24%. Sequencing input: blood buffy coat. The receptor source for this set is a woman aged 18 to 69 with a cervical HPV16 infection that either progressed to CIN3+ or cleared (not recorded which).

Worth noting for this clone: The sequence runs out 3 residues before the end of the CDR3; the remainder is reconstructed from the germline J gene. The chain joins TRBV6-4 to TRBJ2-6; D perhaps matches TRBD1 (5 bases). This CDR3 spans 16 amino acids. V lost 6 bases and J 0 bases, leaving 12 bases between the germline ends. Germline V gene lookup returns CDR1 MRHNA and CDR2 SNTAGT. The CDR3 reads CASSQGEISGANVLTF. The covered CDR3 bases are TGTGCCAGCAGCCAGGGCGAAATCTCTGGGGCCAACGTC.

With regard to this clone: One junction end does not reproduce the germline sequence, and a read error may be involved. The CDR3 end lies 3 residues beyond the end of the read and is filled in from the germline J gene. Other nucleotide sequences from this sample produce the same CDR3. The chain uses TRBV2 and TRBJ1-3; D possibly corresponds to TRBD1 (6 bases). This CDR3 has 14 residues. Germline V gene lookup returns CDR1 SNHLY and CDR2 FYNNEI. CDR3 bases read: TGTGCCGGGCGGGGGGGCCGCTCTGGAAACACG. Its protein product is CAGRGGRSGNT. The entire CDR3 reads CAGRGGRSGNTIYF.

Concerning this clone itself: The read terminates 3 residues before the CDR3 end, so the remaining end is supplied by the germline J gene. The chain is built from TRBV20-1 and TRBJ2-5; 9 nucleotides agree with TRBD2. This CDR3 is built from 16 residues. The V and J ends lost 6 bases and 1 base, in that order; junction bases with no gene match: 12. CDR1 is DFQATT, CDR2 SNEGSKA, per germline (reference sequence). The CDR3 sequence is CSAIAGGAGSQETQYF. The CDR3 DNA, read in part, is TGCAGTGCCATCGCGGGAGGGGCGGGGAGCCAAGAGACC.

A note on this clone: The read ends 3 residues early relative to the CDR3; the germline J gene fills the gap. The rearrangement joins TRBV5-1 to TRBJ2-3, with D unresolved. CDR1 and CDR2 from the germline V gene are SGHRS and YFSETQ. The CDR3 is 13 residues long. The covered CDR3 bases are TGCGCCAGCAGCGTGGCAGTACAAGAGACG. Translation gives CASSVAVQET. The full CDR3 reads CASSVAVQETQYF.

Worth noting for this clone: The read falls 3 residues short of the CDR3 end, and the missing part is taken from the germline J gene. V usage is TRBV5-4 and J usage is TRBJ2-2; the match to TRBD2 covers 11 bases. Germline CDR1 and CDR2: SGHNT and YYREEE (reference sequence). This CDR3 has 16 amino acids. J was trimmed by 4 bases and V by 5 bases; bases with no gene match: 7. CDR3: CASSALAGGVTGELFF. The part of the CDR3 DNA that was read is TGTGCCAGCAGTGCCTTAGCGGGGGGGGTCACCGGGGAG.

As to this clone: The read terminates 3 residues ahead of where the CDR3 ends, so the germline J gene completes it. The J gene is TRBJ2-7, the V gene TRBV19; 8 bases fit TRBD1. The trim removed 1 base at V and 2 bases at J, leaving 7 bases unmatched. The germline CDR1 and CDR2 sequences are LNHDA and SQIVND (reference sequence). The CDR3 consists of 16 residues. The part of the CDR3 DNA that was read is TGTGCCAGTAGTATAGGTTGGGGGGACAGGACCTACGAG. Protein product: CASSIGWGDRTYE. In full, the CDR3 reads CASSIGWGDRTYEQYF.

Comment on this clone: The read falls 3 residues short of the CDR3 end, and the missing part is taken from the germline J gene. This chain connects TRBV20-1 to TRBJ2-3, with D perhaps TRBD2 (6 bases). Germline V gene lookup returns CDR1 DFQATT and CDR2 SNEGSKA (reference sequence). Between the trimmed V and J ends, which lost 6 bases and 1 base, there was a span of 11 bases. This CDR3 is built from 13 residues. The CDR3 protein is CSARLVGTDTQYF. Incomplete CDR3 DNA: TGCAGTGCGAGACTAGTTGGCACAGATACG.

On this clone itself: The CDR3 end lies 3 residues beyond the end of the read and is filled in from the germline J gene. This chain connects TRBV7-6 to TRBJ2-3; 13 positions agree with TRBD2. Germline trimming cut 5 bases from V and 3 bases from J; bases unmatched to any gene: 8. The CDR3 has 17 amino acids. Germline V gives CDR1 SGHVS, CDR2 FNYEAQ. This CDR3 is CASSPGLAGEHTDTQYF. CDR3 DNA, as far as it was read: TGTGCCAGCAGCCCCGGACTAGCGGGGGAGCATACAGATACG. Full variable domain (rest looked up from reference TRBV7-6 and TRBJ2-3): GAGVSQSPRYKVTKRGQDVALRCDPISGHVSLYWYRQALGQGPEFLTYFNYEAQQDKSGLPNDRFSAERPEGSISTLTIQRTEQRDSAMYRCASSPGLAGEHTDTQYFGPGTRLTVL.

Concerning this clone itself: The CDR3 extends 3 residues past the end of the read, so its final part is completed from the germline J gene. This sequence joins TRBV30 and TRBJ1-2; 7 positions agree with TRBD1. The CDR3 loop spans 13 amino acids. Germline V gene sequence: CDR1 GTSNPN, CDR2 SVGIG (reference sequence). This CDR3 is CAWSEKNRGGYTF. CDR3 DNA, as far as it was read: TGTGCCTGGAGTGAAAAAAACAGGGGCGGC.

As concerns this clone: Coverage ceases 3 residues before the CDR3 finishes, and the germline J gene fills in the end. The V call is TRBV20-1, the J call TRBJ2-7; 10 bases map to TRBD2. Trimming cost V 6 bases and J 4 bases; bases outside gene matches: 12. Germline V gene lookup returns CDR1 DFQATT and CDR2 SNEGSKA (reference sequence). The CDR3 loop spans 15 amino acids. The CDR3 spells CSASSTSGSWYEQYF. The covered CDR3 bases are TGCAGTGCCAGCTCGACTAGCGGGTCGTGGTACGAG.

Note on this clone: The read terminates 3 residues ahead of where the CDR3 ends, so the germline J gene completes it. This rearrangement joins TRBV5-1 to TRBJ2-7; 9 bases line up with TRBD2. This CDR3 has 16 amino acids. Germline values: CDR1 SGHRS, CDR2 YFSETQ. V lost 4 bases, J lost 3 bases, and 11 bases stayed unmatched. CDR3 protein: CASSLSGLATGYEQYF. The CDR3 bases that were read are TGCGCCAGCAGCCTTTCGGGACTAGCTACAGGCTACGAG.